The source of this TCR beta chain is a study of identical twins. Study results and limitations: The authors drew conclusions from cross-sectional statistical analysis rather than following the same donors.

With 4 bases removed from V and 2 bases from J, the gap between germline ends came to 7 bases. From germline, CDR1 is DFQATT and CDR2 SNEGSKA (reference sequence). The CDR3 length is 12 residues. Using its own MiXCR run on the 5' RACE reads, TCRdb lists one record per CDR3 protein. The sample lists some 440,000 distinct CDR3 sequences, around 24% occurring once. As to this clonotype: Its cognate antigen is unknown.

The sample also formed part of further work on T cells expressing NK-cell markers. That report notes: Each TCR beta repertoire originated in sorted T cells that were CD3+CD56+NKG2C+, CD3+CD56+NKG2C- or CD3+CD56-NKG2C+.

Sequenced material: CD4+ T cells sorted from blood. This chain links TRBV20-1 with TRBJ2-3, with unresolved D. The clonotype was recovered from a woman under 30 in good health. For the CDR3, the DNA is TGCAGTGCTATTCTCCTCACAGATACGCAGTATTTT. Its protein is CSAILLTDTQYF.